The 4 T cell receptor beta chains given below trace back to one sample, sequenced in a study of siplizumab effects on memory and regulatory T cells. These receptors have no known antigen. Clones were sequenced by immunoSEQ multiplex PCR, and TCRdb holds only the in-frame ones, with some missing. The sample includes approximately 5,700 clones, 45% to 50% seen only once; the top ten take approximately 86%. The authors cocultured the mixed lymphocyte reaction cells at 37 degrees C for 6 to 7 days. Sequencing input: CFSE-low (dividing) CD8+ T cells sorted from an allogeneic mixed lymphocyte reaction. Receptors originate from a human donor in good health; the cells came from an allogeneic mixed lymphocyte reaction. Some clones in this sample may be carry-over from other donors' samples.

This clone showed up just a few times. The chain uses TRBV11-3 and TRBJ2-1; maybe TRBD1 (6 bases). Trimming shortened V by 4 bases and J by 6 bases, and 7 bases separated the two germline ends. Germline V lookup: CDR1 SGHNT, CDR2 YENEEA. This CDR3 is 12 amino acids long. For the CDR3, the DNA is TGTGCCAGCAGCTCACAGGGCAATGAGCAGTTCTTC. This encodes CASSSQGNEQFF.

The gene calls are TRBV19 and TRBJ2-2; D ambiguous. The CDR3 runs to 13 residues. Trimming took 8 bases from V and 3 from J, leaving 10 bases between them. Germline CDR1 and CDR2: LNHDA and SQIVND (reference sequence). This CDR3 is CASSGIYTGELFF. For the CDR3, the DNA is TGTGCCAGTTCGGGTATTTACACCGGGGAGCTGTTTTTT.

In its sample, this clone was seen a few times. The chain combines TRBV27 with TRBJ2-1; the match to TRBD2 covers 13 bases. The trim removed 5 bases at V and 3 bases at J, leaving 4 bases unmatched. Germline assignment: CDR1 MNHEY and CDR2 SMNVEV (reference sequence). The CDR3 loop spans 16 amino acids. This CDR3 reads CASSIGTSGNYNEQFF. CDR3 sequence (DNA): TGTGCCAGCAGTATCGGGACTAGCGGGAACTACAATGAGCAGTTCTTC.

The rearrangement links TRBV7-8 to TRBJ2-7; D is perhaps TRBD1 or TRBD2 (6 bases each). The CDR3 spans 14 residues. The germline gives CDR1 SGHVS, CDR2 FQNEAQ. V shed 9 bases and J shed 4 bases, with 19 bases lying between them. As DNA, the CDR3 is TGTGCCAGTGGGGGGCTAGCGAGGGCTTACGAGCAGTACTTC. Protein: CASGGLARAYEQYF.